This T cell receptor beta chain came from a study of shared T cell receptors in the human thymus. The V end lost 4 bases, the J end lost 4 bases, and 8 bases lay between the germline ends. Germline V CDR1 and CDR2: SGHRS, YFSETQ. The CDR3 contains 12 residues. Assay used: immunoSEQ multiplex PCR; TCRdb lists only in-frame clones, some missing. The sample lists 640,000 or so clones, more than 75% occurring once. The same specimen was also included in a second study, on human thymus T cells.

The TCR was taken from a boy less than two years old with a congenital heart defect. The sample taken for sequencing was thymocytes. J is TRBJ2-5 and V is TRBV5-1, with a possible D match to TRBD1 (5 bases). CDR3 amino acids: CASSDSLETQYF. CDR3 DNA sequence: TGCGCCAGCAGCGACAGCCTAGAGACCCAGTACTTC.